This T cell receptor (beta chain) was identified during a study of shared clonotypes between healthy human individuals. Study summary: Donor composition was a couple of women and a few men, aged 18 to 49.

Germline trimming cut 4 bases from V and 8 bases from J; bases unmatched to any gene: 21. The V gene's germline CDR1 is SGHDN and CDR2 FVKESK. The CDR3 has 19 amino acids. The assay was immunoSEQ multiplex PCR, and TCRdb's table has in-frame clones only and misses some. The table has some 2,000,000 clones, about 95% seen once. CD45RO-negative CD8 cells positively selected for CCR7 made up the naive population, which excluded terminally differentiated effector memory CD45RA+ cells. The gene calls are TRBV14 and TRBJ2-1; 9 bases align to TRBD1. The sample taken for sequencing was naive CD8+ T cells sorted from blood. The TCR sequence derives from a man aged 18 to 29 in good health. CDR3 sequence (DNA): TGTGCCAGCAGCCGCCCCCCCAACTACCGGGACAGGGAATATTATGAGCAGTTCTTC. It translates to CASSRPPNYRDREYYEQFF.